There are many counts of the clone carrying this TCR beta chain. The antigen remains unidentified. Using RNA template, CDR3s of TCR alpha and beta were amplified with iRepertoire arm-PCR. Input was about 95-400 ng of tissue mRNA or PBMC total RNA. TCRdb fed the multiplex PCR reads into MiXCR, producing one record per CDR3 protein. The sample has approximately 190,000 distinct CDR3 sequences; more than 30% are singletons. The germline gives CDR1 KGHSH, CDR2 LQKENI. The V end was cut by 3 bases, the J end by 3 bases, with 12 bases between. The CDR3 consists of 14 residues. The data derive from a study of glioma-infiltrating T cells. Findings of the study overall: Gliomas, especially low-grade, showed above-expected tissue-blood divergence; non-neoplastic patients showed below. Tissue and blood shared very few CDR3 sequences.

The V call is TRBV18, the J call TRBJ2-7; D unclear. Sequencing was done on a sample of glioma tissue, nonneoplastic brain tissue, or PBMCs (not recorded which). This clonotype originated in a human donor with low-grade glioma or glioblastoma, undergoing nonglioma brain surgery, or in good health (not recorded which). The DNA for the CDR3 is TGTGCCAGCTCACCTAACACCCTTATCTACGAGCAGTACTTC. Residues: CASSPNTLIYEQYF.